Below, one T cell receptor (beta chain) is given with its context. It has no known antigen specificity. Base qualities were left out, and no much larger clone turns up one base away. The immunoSEQ Assay, a bias-controlled multiplex PCR, was used to amplify TCRbeta CDR3 regions from genomic DNA. Per the source publication's procedure: Within the assay, amplification of reference gene primers was used to estimate how many nucleated cells each sample contained. To quantify the absolute abundance of each unique TCRbeta CDR3 rearrangement, sequence reads were collapsed and filtered. For each sample, productive Simpson clonality was calculated as the square root of Simpson's diversity index over productive rearrangements. TCRdb's version of the immuneACCESS table is confined to in-frame rearrangements and falls short of the full clone set. An unresolved V gene accounts for under half of the shortfall where checked; the remainder is of unknown origin. For V, J and clone size, that table is used; D and trimming come from the DNA. The sample yields roughly 260,000 clones; approximately 79% were counted once. The ten top clones hold nearly 5% of the sample.

According to the germline V gene (reference sequence), CDR1 reads GTSNPN and CDR2 reads SVGIG. The junction carries 14 bases between V and J, which are trimmed by 3 bases and 2 bases respectively. Reading from cysteine to phenylalanine, the CDR3 counts 15 amino acids. CDR3 DNA only is kept here, 45 bases in frame from base 1. This specimen comes from a study of blood T cell repertoires in COVID-19 (dated by TCRdb to 2020 to 2022). Looking at the study overall: Samples covering the acute and convalescent phases of COVID-19 were provided by collaborators in the United States, Italy and Spain. The material from the prospective study consisted of cDNA or gDNA derived from T cells, B-cell-depleted T cells, or PBMCs. Deeply sampled blood TCRbeta repertoires from subjects exposed to, actively infected with, or recovered from COVID-19 were included in the dataset. A freely available public database, intended as a resource for researchers studying the immune response to SARS-CoV-2, is where the repertoires were released. Samples came from the ongoing ImmuneRACE study (first 160 participants) plus 1,254 subjects from 6 global collaborators. Nearly every sample came with metadata listing a de-identified subject ID, COVID-19 status, age in years and sex. HLA class I and class II types, where available, came from metadata supplied by the sample provider rather than from assay-based typing.

General conclusions and limits of the study: The amount of clinical and demographic metadata varied by source and participant and was provided uncurated.

Whole blood was collected in K2EDTA tubes by collaborating institutions according to the institutions' own protocols. For TCRbeta analysis, collaborators shipped samples as frozen whole blood, isolated PBMCs, or DNA extracted from either of those sample types. This chain is built from TRBV30 and TRBJ1-5; TRBD1 could be the D gene, as 6 bases match. This sequence originates from a woman of 80 years or more with active or convalescent COVID-19. Sequenced material: peripheral blood. For the CDR3, the sequence is CAWREKGGGNQPQHF. The nucleotide sequence is given as TGTGCCTGGAGGGAGAAGGGGGGGGGCAATCAGCCCCAGCATTTT.